The next 6 T cell receptor beta chains were all read from a single sample in a study of blood T cell repertoires in COVID-19. Sequenced by immunoSEQ multiplex PCR; TCRdb stores in-frame clones only, minus some. The sample lists some 420,000 clones, around 91% occurring once. Sequencing used PBMCs or T cells enriched from blood (not recorded which). The receptors come from a man aged 30-40 years who had recovered from COVID-19.

This sequence joins TRBV10-3 and TRBJ1-4; 8 bases agree with TRBD1. V was clipped by 4 bases and J by 8 bases; unmatched bases: 6. The V gene's germline CDR1 is ENHRY and CDR2 SYGVKD. The CDR3 runs to 14 residues. CDR3 in amino acids: CAISGGRGQEKLFF. In nucleotides, the CDR3 is TGTGCCATCAGTGGAGGCAGGGGGCAAGAAAAACTGTTTTTT.

This chain connects TRBV5-1 to TRBJ1-6; 9 bases are a match to TRBD1. The CDR3 extends over 18 amino acids. Germline CDR1 reads SGHRS; CDR2 reads YFSETQ. The ends lost 4 bases at V and 5 bases at J; junction bases unmatched: 13. The CDR3 nucleotides read TGCGCCAGCAGCCCGACAGGGGGACTGACGGCGGATAATTCACCCCTCCACTTT. Translating it yields CASSPTGGLTADNSPLHF.

This chain joins TRBV5-1 and TRBJ1-2; 8 bases align to TRBD1. Trimming cost V 4 bases and J 8 bases; bases outside gene matches: 13. The CDR3 has 15 residues. Germline V lookup: CDR1 SGHRS, CDR2 YFSETQ. CDR3 bases: TGCGCCAGCAGCACTCAGGGGGCTGAGGCATTGGGCTACACCTTC. It yields the protein CASSTQGAEALGYTF.

This chain connects TRBV6-5 to TRBJ1-6; D not certain. The CDR3 covers 11 residues. Germline V gene sequence: CDR1 MNHEY, CDR2 SVGAGI. The V end lost 8 bases, the J end lost 13 bases, and 12 bases lay between the germline ends. The CDR3 loop is CASSGVSPLHF. CDR3 DNA sequence: TGTGCCAGCTCGGGAGTTTCGCCCCTCCACTTT.

Here the CDR3 DNA reads TGTGCCAGTAGTCCCGGGACAGGGCGTGAAAAACTGTTTTTT. Protein sequence: CASSPGTGREKLFF. J is TRBJ1-4 and V is TRBV19; TRBD1 aligns across 9 bases. V was pared by 5 bases and J by 7 bases, with 5 bases of the junction left unmatched. The CDR3 extends over 14 amino acids. The germline CDR1 and CDR2 sequences are LNHDA and SQIVND (reference sequence).

Points on this clone: A junction boundary mismatches the germline segment, possibly from a read error. The V gene is TRBV7-7, the J gene TRBJ2-7; 7 bases are shared with TRBD1. This CDR3 has 14 residues. CDR1 is SSHAT and CDR2 is FNYEAQ in the germline V gene (reference sequence). CDR3 in DNA: TGTGCTAGCAGCCCAGCACAGGGGTCCCACGAGCAGTACTTC. It translates to CASSPAQGSHEQYF.